Presented here are 10 T cell receptor beta chains from one specimen sequenced in a study of somatic mutations in cytotoxic T cells in rheumatoid arthritis. TCRdb's table, derived via immunoSEQ multiplex PCR, lists solely in-frame clones and lacks some. The table shows 10,000 or so clones, with around 81% occurring only once. The sample consisted of CD8+ T cells sorted from blood. The receptors shown here come from an adult with rheumatoid arthritis.

The V gene is TRBV7-2, the J gene TRBJ2-7; a weak D match, TRBD2 (5 bases). Germline V CDR1 and CDR2: SGHTA, FQGNSA. CDR3 length: 14 residues. Trimming took off 6 bases at V and 6 bases at J, with 18 bases between the two ends. Here the CDR3 reads CASSTGNSRGEQYF. The CDR3 DNA is TGTGCCAGCAGTACCGGTAATAGCCGGGGCGAGCAGTACTTC.

There are a few counts of this clone. This rearrangement joins TRBV19 to TRBJ1-5; no firm D call. This CDR3 has 12 residues. CDR1 is LNHDA and CDR2 is SQIVND in the germline V gene (reference sequence). Trimming removed 3 bases at V and 7 bases at J, with 7 bases between. CDR3 DNA sequence: TGTGCCAGTAGTATTGGGTGGCAGCCCCAGCATTTT. This translates into CASSIGWQPQHF. Together with reference TRBV19 and TRBJ1-5, the CDR3 gives the full variable domain: DGGITQSPKYLFRKEGQNVTLSCEQNLNHDAMYWYRQDPGQGLRLIYYSQIVNDFQKGDIAEGYSVSREKKESFPLTVTSAQKNPTAFYLCASSIGWQPQHFGDGTRLSIL.

The chain combines TRBV5-1 with TRBJ2-5; 7 bases are shared with TRBD1. The CDR3 totals 14 residues. The V gene end was trimmed by 4 bases and the J gene end by 2 bases; junction bases not matched to a gene: 5. CDR1 is SGHRS and CDR2 is YFSETQ in the germline V gene. In DNA form, the CDR3 reads TGCGCCAGCAGCCTGGGACAGAATCAAGAGACCCAGTACTTC. This gives the protein CASSLGQNQETQYF.

The chain has TRBV30 and TRBJ2-1; no definite D call. This CDR3 has 12 amino acids. Germline V gene sequence: CDR1 GTSNPN, CDR2 SVGIG (reference sequence). V was pared by 1 base and J by 4 bases, with 5 bases between. CDR3 DNA: TGTGCCTGGAGTGCCGGTTACAATGAGCAGTTCTTC. This translates into CAWSAGYNEQFF.

The gene calls are TRBV9 and TRBJ2-2; TRBD2 might be the D (5 bases). Germline CDR1 SGDLS, CDR2 YYNGEE. V lost 2 bases and J 4 bases, leaving 12 bases between the germline ends. The CDR3 has 15 residues. The CDR3 DNA reads as TGTGCCAGCAGCGTCGGGAATCACTTCACCGGGGAGCTGTTTTTT. It specifies CASSVGNHFTGELFF.

This chain joins TRBV15 and TRBJ1-2; perhaps TRBD1 as D (6 bases). V lost 0 bases to trimming and J lost 6 bases, with 8 bases between them. This CDR3 contains 13 residues. Germline values: CDR1 LNHNV, CDR2 YYDKDF (reference sequence). CDR3 nucleotides: TGTGCCACCAGCAGAGACAGGGGCCATGGCTACACCTTC. Its protein product is CATSRDRGHGYTF.

This sequence joins TRBV30 and TRBJ2-3; 11 positions match TRBD1. V lost 4 bases and J lost 3; bases outside the gene matches: 9. Germline V gene sequence: CDR1 GTSNPN, CDR2 SVGIG (reference sequence). This CDR3 comprises 16 residues. The CDR3 is CAWNGGQGVITDTQYF. The CDR3 DNA reads as TGTGCCTGGAACGGGGGACAGGGGGTAATTACAGATACGCAGTATTTT. The complete variable domain, with remaining parts taken from reference TRBV30 and TRBJ2-3, reads SQTIHQWPATLVQPVGSPLSLECTVEGTSNPNLYWYRQAAGRGLQLLFYSVGIGQISSEVPQNLSASRPQDRQFILSSKKLLLSDSGFYLCAWNGGQGVITDTQYFGPGTRLTVL.

This chain connects TRBV9 to TRBJ2-5; 10 bases map to TRBD2. V dropped 3 bases and J dropped 5; count of bases not matched to a gene: 13. The CDR3 is 17 amino acids. Germline CDR1 SGDLS, CDR2 YYNGEE. The CDR3 protein is CASSDPGAGGPRETQYF. In DNA, the CDR3 is TGTGCCAGCAGCGACCCTGGAGCGGGGGGGCCCCGGGAGACCCAGTACTTC. The full variable domain, completed using reference TRBV9 and TRBJ2-5, is DSGVTQTPKHLITATGQRVTLRCSPRSGDLSVYWYQQSLDQGLQFLIQYYNGEERAKGNILERFSAQQFPDLHSELNLSSLELGDSALYFCASSDPGAGGPRETQYFGPGTRLLVL.

This sequence joins TRBV29-1 and TRBJ1-4; D may be TRBD1 (5 bases). This CDR3 has 13 amino acids. Germline V CDR1 and CDR2: SQVTM, ANQGSEA. Trimming stripped 6 bases from V and 6 bases from J, with 14 bases between. For the CDR3, the DNA is TGCAGCGTCCTGTGGGGGATGGATGAAAAACTGTTTTTT. Its translation: CSVLWGMDEKLFF.

The chain couples TRBV4-3 to TRBJ2-7, with 7 positions matching TRBD1. In germline, CDR1 is LGHNA, CDR2 YSLEER. The CDR3 runs 16 residues. The V segment lost 1 base and the J segment 2 bases; nucleotides outside the gene matches: 8. The CDR3 DNA reads as TGCGCCAGCAGCCAAGGCCGTGGGACAGCGGCCTACGAGCAGTACTTC. It codes for CASSQGRGTAAYEQYF.